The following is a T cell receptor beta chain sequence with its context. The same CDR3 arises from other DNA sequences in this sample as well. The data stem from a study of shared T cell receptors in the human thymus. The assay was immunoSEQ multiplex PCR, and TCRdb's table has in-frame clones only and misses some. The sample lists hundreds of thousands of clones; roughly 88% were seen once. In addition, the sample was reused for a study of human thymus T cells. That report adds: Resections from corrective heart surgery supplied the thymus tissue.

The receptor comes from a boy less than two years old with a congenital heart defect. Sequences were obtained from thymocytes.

This CDR3 is CASSQDRLAGAGETQYF. In DNA form, the CDR3 reads TGCGCCAGCAGCCAAGATAGGCTAGCGGGAGCGGGGGAGACCCAGTACTTC. The rearrangement joins TRBV4-3 to TRBJ2-5; 10 bases are shared with TRBD2. The CDR3 has 17 amino acids. Germline V gene sequence: CDR1 LGHNA, CDR2 YSLEER. J lost 5 bases, V lost 0 bases, and 9 bases had no gene match.